This entry is about one TCR beta chain. Its antigen is unidentified. A far larger clone lies a single base away; this is likely a read error. TCRdb's copy holds only in-frame clones and misses some; the assay was immunoSEQ multiplex PCR. The table includes some 500,000 clones, roughly four fifths detected once. Germline V gene lookup returns CDR1 SNHLY and CDR2 FYNNEI. There are 14 residues in the CDR3. V was cut by 7 bases and J by 1 base, with 14 bases left in between. These data originate in a study of shared clonotypes between healthy human individuals. Whole-study findings and limits: Clonotype sharing among the donors was expected to vary with sequencing depth.

The sample comprised PBMCs. The sequence was collected from a woman aged 40 to 55 in good health. Some clones in this sample may be carry-over from other donors' samples. This chain uses TRBV2 with TRBJ2-7; D perhaps matches TRBD2 (6 bases). The chain's CDR3 is CASKFRDSSYEQYF. For the CDR3, the DNA is TGTGCCAGCAAGTTCCGGGACTCGTCCTACGAGCAGTACTTC. Combining the CDR3 with reference TRBV2 and TRBJ2-7 gives the whole variable domain EPEVTQTPSHQVTQMGQEVILRCVPISNHLYFYWYRQILGQKVEFLVSFYNNEISEKSEIFDDQFSVERPDGSNFTLKIRSTKLEDSAMYFCASKFRDSSYEQYFGPGTRLTVT.